Listed below are T cell receptor beta chains from one sample, sequenced in a study of cytomegalovirus exposure and HLA in healthy donors. Sequencing was performed with immunoSEQ multiplex PCR; in TCRdb, only in-frame clones are kept and a portion is missing. The sample has around 180,000 clones, about 88% seen once. Material for sequencing was PBMCs. The receptors were sampled from a girl under two years old in good health and CMV-seronegative. Each CDR3 is given without its conserved first and last residue. Expanded clones get a size class; other rows say once, few or many, or leave the size out.

TRBV4-3,TRBJ2-5,NA,ASSRTGGETQY
TRBV2,TRBJ1-2,NA,ASSEALTGLYGYT
TRBV9,TRBJ2-3,once,ASSVSLAGPDTQY
TRBV15,TRBJ2-2,few,ATSLDRGGAGELF
TRBV10-1,TRBJ2-1,NA,ASSPIGGAYNEQF
TRBV30,TRBJ1-5,few,AWSSQGGVAQH
TRBV11-3,TRBJ2-2,NA,ASSLRLAGADTGELF
TRBV10-3,TRBJ2-7,NA,ASKISGTTLSEQY
TRBV5-1,TRBJ2-5,NA,ASSLAVPGQETQY
TRBV7-9,TRBJ2-1,NA,ASSLGSGRTNEQF
TRBV7-9,TRBJ2-1,NA,ASSSGTEISQHNEQF
TRBV7-8,TRBJ2-1,NA,ASSLGTSGSPNEQF
TRBV6-5,TRBJ2-5,NA,ASSTGGETQY
TRBV18,TRBJ2-1,NA,ASSLNPGGNEQF
TRBV7-9,TRBJ1-1,NA,ASTRSKGDLGGTEAF
TRBV5-1,TRBJ2-2,NA,ASSLVFREVPFSGELF
TRBV5-1,TRBJ2-2,NA,ASSKTGRGTGELF
TRBV6-1,TRBJ1-2,NA,ASLLSGGRGYGYT
TRBV5-6,NA,NA,ASSFGESYEQY
TRBV5-6,TRBJ2-4,NA,ASSHRQGQNIQY
TRBV2,TRBJ2-1,NA,ASSPPKKSMYNEQF
TRBV7-9,TRBJ2-3,NA,ASSFPAGATDTQY
TRBV6-4,TRBJ2-1,NA,ASSGDPGGINEQF
TRBV9,TRBJ2-5,NA,ASSATGVRETQY
TRBV9,TRBJ2-2,NA,ASSVAGNTGELF
TRBV4-3,TRBJ2-7,NA,ASSQRVAYEQY
TRBV6-1,TRBJ2-2,NA,ASRRGRNTGELF
TRBV4-3,TRBJ2-1,NA,ASSQSGGSYNEQF
TRBV11-3,TRBJ2-1,NA,ASSPREGPGGEQF
TRBV6-1,TRBJ1-6,NA,ASSETEGFSPLH
TRBV30,TRBJ1-3,few,AWGQGNTIY
TRBV4-1,TRBJ2-2,NA,ASSRSSGGGGELF
TRBV19,TRBJ2-3,NA,ASSTLTSADTQY
TRBV19,TRBJ2-1,NA,AIKDGGGNEQF
TRBV5-6,TRBJ2-1,once,ASSLGANNEQF
TRBV5-1,TRBJ2-3,NA,ASSPGDRGHTDTQY
TRBV5-1,TRBJ2-7,NA,ASSLFEREGNYEQY
TRBV9,TRBJ2-4,NA,ASSARGNIQY
TRBV5-6,TRBJ2-7,NA,ASSLRGCEQY
TRBV30,TRBJ2-7,NA,AWTSLYEQY
TRBV7-9,TRBJ2-5,NA,SSSPDSLKTQY
TRBV7-6,TRBJ2-1,NA,ASSLRDSPLSYNEQF
TRBV20-1,TRBJ2-5,NA,SAPQETQY
TRBV7-8,NA,NA,ASSLGTNYEQY
TRBV27,TRBJ1-1,NA,ASSSYQMNTEAF
TRBV6-5,TRBJ1-4,NA,AGTPDRANEKLF
TRBV7-8,TRBJ2-7,NA,ASSLQGQGYEQY
TRBV6-6,TRBJ1-4,once,ASSYGQNEKLF
TRBV5-1,TRBJ2-7,NA,ASSPELSGTGISEQY
TRBV5-1,TRBJ1-1,few,ASSLRTGLNTEAF
TRBV30,TRBJ1-6,NA,AWSDRKGSYNSPLH
TRBV9,TRBJ2-5,NA,ASSATGYQETQY
TRBV29-1,TRBJ1-2,NA,SVEGGTPRPGYT
TRBV11-2,TRBJ2-2,NA,ASSESGLGSTGELF
TRBV7-7,TRBJ2-3,few,ASSCGLAGGRGDTDTQY
TRBV30,TRBJ2-7,few,AWMGQAYEQY
TRBV7-9,TRBJ2-7,NA,ASSSGLAQVEQY
TRBV10-2,TRBJ1-5,NA,ASRTGLNQPQH
TRBV10-3,TRBJ1-2,NA,AISPKQGATNYGYT